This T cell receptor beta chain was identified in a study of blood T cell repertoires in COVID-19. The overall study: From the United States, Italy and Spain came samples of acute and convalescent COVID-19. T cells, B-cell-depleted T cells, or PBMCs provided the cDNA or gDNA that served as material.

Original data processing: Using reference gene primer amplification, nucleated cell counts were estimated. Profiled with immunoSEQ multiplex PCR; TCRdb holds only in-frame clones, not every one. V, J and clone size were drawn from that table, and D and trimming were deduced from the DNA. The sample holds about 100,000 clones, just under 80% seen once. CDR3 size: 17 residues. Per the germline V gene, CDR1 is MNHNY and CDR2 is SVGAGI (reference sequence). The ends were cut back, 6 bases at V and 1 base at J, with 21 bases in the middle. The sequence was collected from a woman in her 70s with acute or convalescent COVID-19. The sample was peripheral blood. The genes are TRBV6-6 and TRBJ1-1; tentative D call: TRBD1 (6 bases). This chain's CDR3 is CASSRLGAAPANTEAFF. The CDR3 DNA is TGTGCCAGCAGCCGACTGGGGGCAGCTCCCGCGAACACTGAAGCTTTCTTT.